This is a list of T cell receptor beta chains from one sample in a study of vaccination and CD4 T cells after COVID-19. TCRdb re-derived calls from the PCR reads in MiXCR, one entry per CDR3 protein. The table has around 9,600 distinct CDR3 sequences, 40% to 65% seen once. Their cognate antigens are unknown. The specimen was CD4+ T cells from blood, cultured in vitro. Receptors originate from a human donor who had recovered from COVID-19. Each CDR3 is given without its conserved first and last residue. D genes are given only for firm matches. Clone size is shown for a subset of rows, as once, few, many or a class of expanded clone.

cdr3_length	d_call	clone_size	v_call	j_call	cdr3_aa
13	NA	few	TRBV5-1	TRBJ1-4	ASSLDAAGREKLF
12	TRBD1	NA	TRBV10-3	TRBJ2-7	AIRGQGQGYEQY
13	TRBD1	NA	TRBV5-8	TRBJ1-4	ASSWAGTGDEKLF
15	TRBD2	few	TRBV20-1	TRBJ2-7	SARATSGGIPTYEQY
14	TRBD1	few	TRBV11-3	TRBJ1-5	ASRPNRGQSNQPQH
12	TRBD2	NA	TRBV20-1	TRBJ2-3	SASPASGADTQY
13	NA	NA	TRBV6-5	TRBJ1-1	ASSSLPRVGTKAF
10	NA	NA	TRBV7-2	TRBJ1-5	ASSRFNQPQH
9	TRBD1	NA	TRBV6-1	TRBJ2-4	ASSRDSIQY
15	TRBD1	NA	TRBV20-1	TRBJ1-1	SARPRQGSGMNTEAF
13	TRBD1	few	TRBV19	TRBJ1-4	ASSTGTGVREKLF
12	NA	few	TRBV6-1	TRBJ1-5	ASSEGQSNQPQH
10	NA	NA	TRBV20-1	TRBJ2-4	SASGTVRVQY
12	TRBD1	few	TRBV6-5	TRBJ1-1	ASSYLDRGTEAF
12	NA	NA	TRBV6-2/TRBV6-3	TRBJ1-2	ASRVSGALRGYT
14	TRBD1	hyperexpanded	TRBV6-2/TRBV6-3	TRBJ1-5	ASTRGTGGFRQPQH
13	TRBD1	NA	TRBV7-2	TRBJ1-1	ASSFRGLKDTEAF
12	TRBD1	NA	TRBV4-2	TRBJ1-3	ASSPGTAGNTIY
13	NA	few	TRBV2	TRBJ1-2	ASSEGHSSVYGYT
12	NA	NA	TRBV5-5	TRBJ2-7	ASSLAVWVGEEY
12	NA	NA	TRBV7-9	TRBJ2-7	ASSPRTDSYEQY
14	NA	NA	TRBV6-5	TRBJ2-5	ASSYSPAGMSETQY
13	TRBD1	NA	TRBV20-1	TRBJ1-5	SARGTGTSNQPQH
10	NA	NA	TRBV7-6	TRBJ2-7	ASSIMGEEQY
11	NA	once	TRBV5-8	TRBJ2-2	DTRRLWTGELF
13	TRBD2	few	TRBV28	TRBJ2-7	ASRGWGEGSYEQY
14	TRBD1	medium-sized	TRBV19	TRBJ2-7	ASASPPGQGWYEQY
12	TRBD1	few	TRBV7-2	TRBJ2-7	ASSKQTGGYEQY
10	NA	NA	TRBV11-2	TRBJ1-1	ASSLIGTEAF
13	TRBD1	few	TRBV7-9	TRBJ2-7	ASSSNRDRVSEQY
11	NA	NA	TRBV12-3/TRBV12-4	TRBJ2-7	ASSLARNYEQY
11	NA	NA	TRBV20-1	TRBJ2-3	SAETAVTDTQY
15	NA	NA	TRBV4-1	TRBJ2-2	ASTPGIDPGRTGELF
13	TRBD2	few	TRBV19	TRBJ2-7	ASSTTLASPYEQY
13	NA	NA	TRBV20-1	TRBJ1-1	SAREFGRVGTEAF
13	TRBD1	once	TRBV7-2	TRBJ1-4	ASSPGQATNEKLF
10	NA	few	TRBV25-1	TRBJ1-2	ASSPGTLSYT
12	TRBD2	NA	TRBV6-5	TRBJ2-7	ASSLAGGPNEQY
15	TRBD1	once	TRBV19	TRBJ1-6	ASSRWEIGQGNSPLH
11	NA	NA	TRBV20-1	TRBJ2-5	SATSPGQETQY
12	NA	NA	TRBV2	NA	ASSGDLGAYEQY
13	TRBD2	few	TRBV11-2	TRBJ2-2	ASSSSGSRTGELF
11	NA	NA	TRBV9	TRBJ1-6	ASSVGQNSPLH
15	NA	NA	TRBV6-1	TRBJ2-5	ASIPIVRVRGEETQY
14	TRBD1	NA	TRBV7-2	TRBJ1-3	ASSLARTGGGNTIY
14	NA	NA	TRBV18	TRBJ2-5	ASSPPQRGPQETQY